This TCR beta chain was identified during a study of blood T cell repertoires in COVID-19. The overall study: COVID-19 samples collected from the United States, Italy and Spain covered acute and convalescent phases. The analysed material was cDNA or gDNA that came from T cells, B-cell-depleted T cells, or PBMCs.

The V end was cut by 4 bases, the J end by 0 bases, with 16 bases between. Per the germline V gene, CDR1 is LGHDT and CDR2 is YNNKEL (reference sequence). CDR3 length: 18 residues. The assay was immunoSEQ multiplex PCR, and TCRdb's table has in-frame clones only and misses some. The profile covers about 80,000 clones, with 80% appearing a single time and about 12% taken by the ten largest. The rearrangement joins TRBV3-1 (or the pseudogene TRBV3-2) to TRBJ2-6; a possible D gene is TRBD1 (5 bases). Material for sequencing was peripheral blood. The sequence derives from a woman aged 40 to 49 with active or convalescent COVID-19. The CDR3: CASSPTGPKGSGANVLTF. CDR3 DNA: TGTGCCAGCAGCCCAACAGGACCGAAAGGCTCTGGGGCCAACGTCCTGACTTTC.